This T cell receptor beta chain was sequenced during a study of T cells in Graves' hyperthyroidism and ophthalmopathy. As for the study in general: Peripheral blood was acquired at first diagnosis, ahead of any therapy whatsoever.

TCR beta CDR3 region amplification was performed from RNA transcripts. Researchers ran a first-round RT-PCR on the TCR CDR3 using the HTBI primer set. TCRdb reprocessed the multiplex PCR reads with MiXCR, giving one entry per CDR3 protein. Of nearly 600,000 distinct CDR3 sequences in the sample, more than 13% were seen once. This clonotype was seen a handful of times. The V gene's germline CDR1 is ENHRY and CDR2 SYGVKD. V gave up 5 bases and J gave up 7 bases, with 14 bases separating them. CDR3 size: 14 residues. Together with thyroid ultrasound, orbital computed tomography, serum thyroxine and TRAb, clinical symptoms were used for diagnoses.

The receptor was isolated from a woman under 30 with Graves' ophthalmopathy. Sequenced material: blood. This chain uses TRBV10-3 with TRBJ1-4; D is undetermined. The CDR3 DNA follows: TGTGCCATCAGTCCGATGGGCTTAAGTGAAAAACTGTTTTTT. It encodes CAISPMGLSEKLFF.